Following are 18 T cell receptor beta chains from one sample sequenced in a study of blood T cell repertoires in COVID-19. Repertoires were generated with immunoSEQ multiplex PCR, while TCRdb's copy carries only in-frame clones and drops some. The sample holds about 97,000 clones, approximately 85% seen once. Sequencing was done on a sample of peripheral blood. The receptor source for this set is a man aged 40-50 years with active or convalescent COVID-19.

This sequence joins TRBV5-5 and TRBJ1-4; D is uncertain. Trimming cost V 2 bases and J 5 bases, with 4 bases left between them. In germline, CDR1 is SGHKS, CDR2 YYEKEE (reference sequence). The CDR3 totals 12 residues. Here the CDR3 reads CASSFSNEKLFF. The CDR3 nucleotides are TGTGCCAGCAGCTTCTCCAATGAAAAACTGTTTTTT.

This clone was picked up many times. V and J are TRBV5-4 and TRBJ2-3, with unresolved D. Deletions cut 0 bases from V and 0 bases from J, with 11 bases between. Germline loops: CDR1 SGHNT, CDR2 YYREEE (reference sequence). This CDR3 has 16 residues. CDR3 DNA sequence: TGTGCCAGCAGCTTGGCGCTAGTCTCTAGCACAGATACGCAGTATTTT. Amino acid sequence: CASSLALVSSTDTQYF.

The genes are TRBV9 and TRBJ2-5, with 11 bases fitting TRBD2. Losses at the gene ends were 0 bases for V and 5 bases for J; bases not matched to a gene: 12. The CDR3 covers 18 residues. CDR1 and CDR2 from the germline V gene are SGDLS and YYNGEE. The DNA of the CDR3 is TGTGCCAGCAGCGTAGCTGGGGGACTAGCGGCCGGATCGGAGACCCAGTACTTC. It specifies CASSVAGGLAAGSETQYF.

This clone was detected only once. The CDR3 nucleotides are TGTGCCAGCAGCGTAGTAGCGGGTTCACCCCTCCACTTT. Residues: CASSVVAGSPLHF. The V call is TRBV9, the J call TRBJ1-6; no clear D gene. CDR3 size: 13 residues. Trimming removed 0 bases from V and 9 bases from J, with 7 bases in between. Germline V gene lookup returns CDR1 SGDLS and CDR2 YYNGEE.

The J gene is TRBJ1-1, the V gene TRBV29-1; 9 bases match TRBD1. The CDR3 contains 11 residues. CDR1 SQVTM and CDR2 ANQGSEA come from the germline V gene. With V trimmed by 8 bases and J by 11 bases, 9 bases remained unmatched. The DNA for the CDR3 is TGCAGCACCCACAGGGGGCCCGAGGCTTTCTTT. Amino acid sequence: CSTHRGPEAFF.

The CDR3 coding sequence is TGTGCCAGCAGCTTAGGCAGGGGGCGGGATCAGCCCCAGCATTTT. The encoded protein is CASSLGRGRDQPQHF. The V and J genes are TRBV7-2 and TRBJ1-5; TRBD1 agrees at 8 bases. The germline V gene has CDR1 SGHTA and CDR2 FQGNSA. There are 15 residues in the CDR3. The ends lost 1 base at V and 5 bases at J; junction bases unmatched: 4.

The DNA for the CDR3 is TGTGCCAGTAGTACGCGACTAGCGGGGGGGTCGAATGAGCAGTTCTTC. Translated, it gives CASSTRLAGGSNEQFF. The chain is built from TRBV19 and TRBJ2-1; 14 nucleotides align to TRBD2. The ends lost 4 bases at V and 7 bases at J; junction bases unmatched: 6. The V gene's germline CDR1 is LNHDA and CDR2 SQIVND (reference sequence). This CDR3 region has 16 residues.

The V call is TRBV7-2, the J call TRBJ1-5; 7 nucleotides line up with TRBD1. Per germline, CDR1 SGHTA and CDR2 FQGNSA. The CDR3 is made up of 16 amino acids. V trimming: 3 bases; J trimming: 2 bases; junction bases outside the gene matches: 7. CDR3 sequence: CASSLITGVGNQPQHF. The CDR3 region has the DNA TGTGCCAGCAGCTTGATAACAGGGGTTGGCAATCAGCCCCAGCATTTT. Using reference TRBV7-2 and TRBJ1-5 for the parts outside the CDR3, the full variable domain is GAGVSQSPSNKVTEKGKDVELRCDPISGHTALYWYRQSLGQGLEFLIYFQGNSAPDKSGLPSDRFSAERTGGSVSTLTIQRTQQEDSAVYLCASSLITGVGNQPQHFGDGTRLSIL.

This chain connects TRBV30 to TRBJ1-1; D not certain. Germline V gene sequence: CDR1 GTSNPN, CDR2 SVGIG (reference sequence). There are 11 residues in the CDR3. Deletions cut 5 bases from V and 8 bases from J, with 12 bases between. This CDR3 reads CAWLRGAEAFF. Here the CDR3 DNA reads TGTGCCTGGCTCCGAGGCGCGGAAGCTTTCTTT.

This chain joins TRBV19 and TRBJ2-7; D may be TRBD1 (5 bases). Germline V gives CDR1 LNHDA, CDR2 SQIVND (reference sequence). The CDR3 loop spans 14 amino acids. Trimming removed 4 bases from V and 2 bases from J, with 12 bases in between. CDR3 nucleotide sequence: TGTGCCAGTAGTACCCCGGCCAGGGCCTACGAGCAGTACTTC. Its protein product is CASSTPARAYEQYF.

The chain uses TRBV12-1 and TRBJ1-2. TRBV12-1 is recorded as a pseudogene. There are 14 residues in the CDR3. DNA of the CDR3: TGTGCCAGCAGCTTTGGAGCCCATAACTATGGCTACACCTTC. Encoded protein: CASSFGAHNYGYTF.

The chain carries TRBV19 and TRBJ2-6; 7 nucleotides agree with TRBD1. CDR3 size: 18 residues. Losses at the gene ends were 7 bases for V and 0 bases for J; bases not matched to a gene: 12. Per the germline V gene, CDR1 is LNHDA and CDR2 is SQIVND (reference sequence). The DNA of the CDR3 is TGTGCCAGTACCCCGACAGGGTCGCTACTCTCTGGGGCCAACGTCCTGACTTTC. Translated, it gives CASTPTGSLLSGANVLTF.

This chain connects TRBV2 to TRBJ1-4, with TRBD1 identical over 8 bases. Germline V CDR1 and CDR2: SNHLY, FYNNEI. V gave up 6 bases and J gave up 3 bases; unmatched junction bases: 6. This CDR3 is built from 15 residues. CDR3 region: CASRVQGAANEKLFF. The CDR3 DNA follows: TGTGCCAGCAGGGTTCAGGGGGCCGCTAATGAAAAACTGTTTTTT.

The chain uses TRBV19 and TRBJ2-1; 8 bases fit TRBD2. The length of the CDR3 is 16 residues. V trimming: 7 bases; J trimming: 10 bases; junction bases outside the gene matches: 18. Germline CDR1 is LNHDA and CDR2 is SQIVND (reference sequence). The CDR3 sequence is CASIPLGGGSPSEQFF. CDR3 in DNA: TGTGCCAGTATCCCCCTCGGGGGGGGTTCCCCCTCGGAGCAGTTCTTC.

This clone has a handful of counts. This chain joins TRBV7-2 and TRBJ1-2; 11 positions agree with TRBD1. The V segment lost 4 bases and the J segment 5 bases; nucleotides outside the gene matches: 3. This CDR3 has 14 amino acids. From germline, CDR1 is SGHTA and CDR2 FQGNSA. The CDR3 reads CASSSGTGGYGYTF. DNA for the CDR3: TGTGCCAGCAGCTCCGGGACAGGGGGATATGGCTACACCTTC.

The V gene is TRBV6-6, the J gene TRBJ1-2, with 8 bases identical to TRBD1. J was trimmed by 5 bases and V by 2 bases; bases with no gene match: 4. This CDR3 has 14 amino acids. Germline V lookup: CDR1 MNHNY, CDR2 SVGAGI (reference sequence). This CDR3 reads CASSYGTGSYGYTF. CDR3 coding DNA: TGTGCCAGCAGTTACGGGACAGGATCTTATGGCTACACCTTC.

The V and J genes are TRBV11-3 and TRBJ1-1; TRBD1 matches at 9 bases. The CDR3 runs 14 residues. Per germline, CDR1 SGHNT and CDR2 YENEEA. Trimming at V came to 4 bases and at J to 4 bases, leaving 4 bases not matched to a gene. Written as DNA, the CDR3 is TGTGCCAGCAGCTCCGGACAGGGGATCACTGAAGCTTTCTTT. It is translated as CASSSGQGITEAFF.

V usage is TRBV2 and J usage is TRBJ1-2; 8 positions agree with TRBD1. From germline, CDR1 is SNHLY and CDR2 FYNNEI. CDR3 length: 14 residues. The V and J ends lost 4 bases and 6 bases, in that order; junction bases with no gene match: 7. In DNA form, the CDR3 reads TGTGCCAGCAGTGGCCAACAGGGGGAACATGGCTACACCTTC. This gives the protein CASSGQQGEHGYTF.